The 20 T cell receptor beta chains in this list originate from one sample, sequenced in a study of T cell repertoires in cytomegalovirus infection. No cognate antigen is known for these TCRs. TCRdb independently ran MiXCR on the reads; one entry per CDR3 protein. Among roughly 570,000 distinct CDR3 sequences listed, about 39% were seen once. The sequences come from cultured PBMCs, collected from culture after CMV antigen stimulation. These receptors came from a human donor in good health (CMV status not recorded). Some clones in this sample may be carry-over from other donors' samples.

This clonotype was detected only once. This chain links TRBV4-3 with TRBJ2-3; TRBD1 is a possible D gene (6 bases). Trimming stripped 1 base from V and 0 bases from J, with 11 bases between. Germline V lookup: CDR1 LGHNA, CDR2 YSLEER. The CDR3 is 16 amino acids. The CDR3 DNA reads TGCGCCAGCAGCCAAGGGGGGCATCCTAGCACAGATACGCAGTATTTT. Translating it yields CASSQGGHPSTDTQYF.

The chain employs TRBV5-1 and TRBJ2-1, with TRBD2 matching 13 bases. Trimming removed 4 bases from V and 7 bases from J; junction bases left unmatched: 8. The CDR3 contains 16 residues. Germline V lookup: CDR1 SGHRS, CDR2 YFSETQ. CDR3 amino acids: CASSALAGGPGNEQFF. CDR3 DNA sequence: TGCGCCAGCAGCGCACTAGCGGGGGGGCCAGGGAATGAGCAGTTCTTC.

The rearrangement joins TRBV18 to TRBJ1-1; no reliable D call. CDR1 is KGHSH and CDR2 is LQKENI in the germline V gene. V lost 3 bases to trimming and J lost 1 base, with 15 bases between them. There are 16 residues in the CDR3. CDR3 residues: CASSPLIRPQNTEAFF. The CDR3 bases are TGTGCCAGCTCACCGTTGATAAGGCCGCAGAACACTGAAGCTTTCTTT. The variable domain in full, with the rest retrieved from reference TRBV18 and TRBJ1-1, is NAGVMQNPRHLVRRRGQEARLRCSPMKGHSHVYWYRQLPEEGLKFMVYLQKENIIDESGMPKERFSAEFPKEGPSILRIQQVVRGDSAAYFCASSPLIRPQNTEAFFGQGTRLTVV.

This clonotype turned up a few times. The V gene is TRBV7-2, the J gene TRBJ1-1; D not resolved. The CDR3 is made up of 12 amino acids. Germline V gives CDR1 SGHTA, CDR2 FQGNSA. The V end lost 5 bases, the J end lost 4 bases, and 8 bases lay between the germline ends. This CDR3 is CASSPYSTEAFF. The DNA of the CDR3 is TGTGCCAGCAGCCCGTACAGCACTGAAGCTTTCTTT.

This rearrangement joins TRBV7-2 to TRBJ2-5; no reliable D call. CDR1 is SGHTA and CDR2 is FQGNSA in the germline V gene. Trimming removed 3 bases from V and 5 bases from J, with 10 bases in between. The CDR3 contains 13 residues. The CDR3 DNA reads TGTGCCAGCAGCTTTAGTCGGGCTGAGACCCAGTACTTC. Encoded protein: CASSFSRAETQYF. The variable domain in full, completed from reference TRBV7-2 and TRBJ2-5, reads GAGVSQSPSNKVTEKGKDVELRCDPISGHTALYWYRQSLGQGLEFLIYFQGNSAPDKSGLPSDRFSAERTGGSVSTLTIQRTQQEDSAVYLCASSFSRAETQYFGPGTRLLVL.

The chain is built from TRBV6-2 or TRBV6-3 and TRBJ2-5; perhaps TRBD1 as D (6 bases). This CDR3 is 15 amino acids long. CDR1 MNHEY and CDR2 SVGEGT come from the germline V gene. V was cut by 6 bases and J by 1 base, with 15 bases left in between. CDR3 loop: CASRRVTGFQETQYF. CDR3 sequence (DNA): TGTGCCAGCAGGAGAGTCACAGGGTTCCAAGAGACCCAGTACTTC.

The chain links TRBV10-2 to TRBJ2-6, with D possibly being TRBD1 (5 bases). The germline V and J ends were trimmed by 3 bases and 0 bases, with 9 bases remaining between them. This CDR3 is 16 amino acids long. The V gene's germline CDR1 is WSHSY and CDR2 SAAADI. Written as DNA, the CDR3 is TGCGCCAGCAGTGAAACAGGAAACTCTGGGGCCAACGTCCTGACTTTC. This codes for CASSETGNSGANVLTF.

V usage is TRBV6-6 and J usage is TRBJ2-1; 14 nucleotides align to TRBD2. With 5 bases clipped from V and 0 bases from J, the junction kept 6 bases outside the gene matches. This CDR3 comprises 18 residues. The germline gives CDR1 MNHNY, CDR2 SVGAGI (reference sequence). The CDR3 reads CASSLTSGGGSSYNEQFF. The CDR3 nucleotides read TGTGCCAGCAGTCTGACTAGCGGGGGGGGAAGCTCCTACAATGAGCAGTTCTTC.

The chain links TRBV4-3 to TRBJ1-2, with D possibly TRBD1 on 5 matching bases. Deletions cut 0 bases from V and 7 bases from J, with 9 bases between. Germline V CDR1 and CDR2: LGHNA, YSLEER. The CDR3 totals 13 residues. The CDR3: CASSQEGGGGYTF. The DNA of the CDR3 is TGCGCCAGCAGCCAAGAGGGGGGAGGTGGCTACACCTTC.

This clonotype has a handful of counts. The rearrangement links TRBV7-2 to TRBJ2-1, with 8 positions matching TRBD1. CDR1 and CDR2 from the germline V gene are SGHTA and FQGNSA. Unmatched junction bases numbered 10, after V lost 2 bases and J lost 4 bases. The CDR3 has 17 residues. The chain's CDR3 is CASSLRSSRQGYNEQFF. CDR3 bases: TGTGCCAGCAGCTTACGTTCGAGCCGACAGGGGTACAATGAGCAGTTCTTC.

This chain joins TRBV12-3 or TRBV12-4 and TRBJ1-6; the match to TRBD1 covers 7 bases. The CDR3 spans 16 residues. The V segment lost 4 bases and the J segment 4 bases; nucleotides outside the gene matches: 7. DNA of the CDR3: TGTGCCAGCAGTTCCGGGACAGCCGGTTATAATTCACCCCTCCACTTT. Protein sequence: CASSSGTAGYNSPLHF.

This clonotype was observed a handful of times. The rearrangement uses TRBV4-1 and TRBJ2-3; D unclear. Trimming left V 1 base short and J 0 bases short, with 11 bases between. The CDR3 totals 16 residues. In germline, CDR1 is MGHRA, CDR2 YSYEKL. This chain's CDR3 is CASSQVAVPSTDTQYF. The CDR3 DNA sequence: TGCGCCAGCAGCCAAGTAGCAGTCCCTAGCACAGATACGCAGTATTTT.

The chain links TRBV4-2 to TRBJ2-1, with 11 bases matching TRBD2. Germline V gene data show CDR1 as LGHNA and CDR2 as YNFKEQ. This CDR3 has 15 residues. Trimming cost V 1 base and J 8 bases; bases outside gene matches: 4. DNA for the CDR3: TGTGCCAGCAGCCAAGTGACTAGCGGGGCCTATGAGCAGTTCTTC. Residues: CASSQVTSGAYEQFF.

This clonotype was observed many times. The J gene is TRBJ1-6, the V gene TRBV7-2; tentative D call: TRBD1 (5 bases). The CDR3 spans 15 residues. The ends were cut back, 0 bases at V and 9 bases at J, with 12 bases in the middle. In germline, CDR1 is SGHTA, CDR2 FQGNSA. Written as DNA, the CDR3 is TGTGCCAGCAGCTTAGCCGAGACAGTCCCTTCACCCCTCCACTTT. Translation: CASSLAETVPSPLHF.

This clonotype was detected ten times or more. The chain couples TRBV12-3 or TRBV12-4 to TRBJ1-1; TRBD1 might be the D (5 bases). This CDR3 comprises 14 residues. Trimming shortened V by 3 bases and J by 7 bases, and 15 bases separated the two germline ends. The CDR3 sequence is CASSLAGAGFEAFF. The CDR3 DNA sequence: TGTGCCAGCAGTTTGGCCGGGGCCGGATTTGAAGCTTTCTTT.

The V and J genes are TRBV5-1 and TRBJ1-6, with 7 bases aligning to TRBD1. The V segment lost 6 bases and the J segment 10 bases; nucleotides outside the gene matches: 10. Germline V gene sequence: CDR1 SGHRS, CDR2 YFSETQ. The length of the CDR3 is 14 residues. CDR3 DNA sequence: TGCGCCAGCACCTTAGACAGGGAGAACTCACCCCTCCACTTT. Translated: CASTLDRENSPLHF.

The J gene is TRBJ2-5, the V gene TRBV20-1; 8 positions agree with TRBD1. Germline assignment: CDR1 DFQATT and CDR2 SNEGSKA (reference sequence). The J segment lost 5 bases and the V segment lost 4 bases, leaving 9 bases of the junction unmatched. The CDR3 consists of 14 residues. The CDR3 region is CSATPGGTGETQYF. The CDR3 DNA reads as TGCAGTGCTACCCCAGGGGGCACAGGGGAGACCCAGTACTTC.

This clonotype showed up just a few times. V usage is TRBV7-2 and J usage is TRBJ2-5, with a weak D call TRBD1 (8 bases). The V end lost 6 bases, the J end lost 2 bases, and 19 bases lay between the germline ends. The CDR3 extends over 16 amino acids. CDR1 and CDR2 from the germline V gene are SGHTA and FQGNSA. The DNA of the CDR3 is TGTGCCAGCAGTTTGGACAGGGCGCGGGGGCAAGAGACCCAGTACTTC. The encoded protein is CASSLDRARGQETQYF. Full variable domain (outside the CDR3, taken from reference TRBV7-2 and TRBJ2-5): GAGVSQSPSNKVTEKGKDVELRCDPISGHTALYWYRQSLGQGLEFLIYFQGNSAPDKSGLPSDRFSAERTGGSVSTLTIQRTQQEDSAVYLCASSLDRARGQETQYFGPGTRLLVL.

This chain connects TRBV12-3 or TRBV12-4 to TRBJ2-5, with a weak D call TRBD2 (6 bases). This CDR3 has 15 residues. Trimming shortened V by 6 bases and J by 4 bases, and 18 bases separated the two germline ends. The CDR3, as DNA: TGTGCCAGCAGCCAAGGGGACCCGGGGGTAGAGACCCAGTACTTC. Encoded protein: CASSQGDPGVETQYF.

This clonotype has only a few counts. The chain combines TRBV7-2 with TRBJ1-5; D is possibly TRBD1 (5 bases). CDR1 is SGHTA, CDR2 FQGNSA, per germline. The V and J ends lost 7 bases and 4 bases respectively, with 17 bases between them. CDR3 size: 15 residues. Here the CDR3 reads CASTAVGGLNQPQHF. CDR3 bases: TGTGCCAGCACCGCCGTCGGGGGGTTGAATCAGCCCCAGCATTTT.